This section outlines one T cell receptor (beta chain) sequence together with its context. This sample was included in a study of blood T cell repertoires in COVID-19. About the study: COVID-19 samples collected from the United States, Italy and Spain covered acute and convalescent phases. Sources were T cells, B-cell-depleted T cells, or PBMCs; the material itself was cDNA or gDNA.

In the original workflow: The authors estimated nucleated cell counts from reference gene primer amplification. Assay: immunoSEQ multiplex PCR; the TCRdb copy retains only in-frame clones and omits some. V, J and clone size are taken as reported in that table, and D and trimming were inferred from the DNA itself. The sample consists of around 65,000 clones, roughly 80% of them appearing once. The CDR3 sequence is 13 residues long. Germline V gene lookup returns CDR1 SGHDT and CDR2 YYEEEE. The germline V and J ends were trimmed by 0 bases and 8 bases, with 8 bases remaining between them. Sequenced sample: peripheral blood. This sequence originates from a human donor in a cohort sampled during active COVID-19. The chain uses TRBV5-6 and TRBJ1-4, with D uncertain. The CDR3 loop is CASSLATPEKLFF. CDR3 sequence (DNA): TGTGCCAGCAGCTTGGCGACACCCGAAAAACTGTTTTTT.